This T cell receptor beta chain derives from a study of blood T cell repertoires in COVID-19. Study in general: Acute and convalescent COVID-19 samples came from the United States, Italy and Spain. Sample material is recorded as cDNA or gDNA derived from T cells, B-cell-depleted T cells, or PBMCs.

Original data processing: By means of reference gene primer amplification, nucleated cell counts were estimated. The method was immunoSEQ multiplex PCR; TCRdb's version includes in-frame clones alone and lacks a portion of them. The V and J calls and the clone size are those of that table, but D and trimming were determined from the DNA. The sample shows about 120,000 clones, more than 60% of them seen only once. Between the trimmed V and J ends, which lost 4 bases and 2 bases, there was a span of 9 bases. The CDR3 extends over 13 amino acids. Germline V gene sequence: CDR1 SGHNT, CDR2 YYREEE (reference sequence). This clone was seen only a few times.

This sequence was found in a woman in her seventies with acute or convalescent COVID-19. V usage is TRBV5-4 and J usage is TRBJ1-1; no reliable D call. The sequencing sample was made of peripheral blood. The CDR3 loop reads CASSAPGNTEAFF. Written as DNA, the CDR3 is TGTGCCAGCAGCGCCCCAGGTAACACTGAAGCTTTCTTT.